The 20 T cell receptor beta chains presented below share a single source sample, sequenced in a study of T cell responses to AZD1222 COVID-19 vaccine (dated by TCRdb to 2020 to 2023). The time point label here, explained by the study, means: baseline before first vaccination. The protocol used for the library was the immunoSEQ multiplex PCR assay. The table was pulled from immuneACCESS by TCRdb, which kept in-frame rearrangements only. Such tables lose some clones; where checked, under half of the loss comes from unresolved V genes, and the rest has no known cause. This sample is represented by 100,000 to 150,000 clones; around 89% of them were singletons. The ten most abundant clones make up more than 4% of the sample. Sequencing was performed on peripheral blood, taken on day 0 of AZD1222 vaccination. Source of these receptors: an adult in good health.

The rearrangement joins TRBV6-6 to TRBJ2-7; D ambiguous. The V gene lost 6 bases and the J gene lost 6 bases, with 9 bases spanning the gap. The CDR3 spans 11 residues. Germline values: CDR1 MNHNY, CDR2 SVGAGI (reference sequence). The CDR3 is CASSRLGEQYF. The CDR3 DNA reads as TGTGCCAGCAGCCGGCTAGGCGAGCAGTACTTC.

This chain uses TRBV27 with TRBJ2-7; the D gene is possibly TRBD1 (5 bases). Germline CDR1 is MNHEY and CDR2 is SMNVEV (reference sequence). The CDR3 runs 18 residues. V was clipped by 10 bases and J by 0 bases, with 28 bases between them. Here the CDR3 reads CATQMRQGPVPSSYEQYF. In DNA form, the CDR3 reads TGTGCCACCCAAATGAGGCAGGGCCCAGTCCCCAGCTCCTACGAGCAGTACTTC.

The gene calls are TRBV6-6 and TRBJ1-1, with D possibly being TRBD1 (5 bases). Deletions cut 5 bases from V and 0 bases from J, with 7 bases between. CDR1 and CDR2 from the germline V gene are MNHNY and SVGAGI (reference sequence). The CDR3 totals 13 residues. CDR3 nucleotide sequence: TGTGCCAGCAGTGACAGAGTGAACACTGAAGCTTTCTTT. This translates into CASSDRVNTEAFF.

The genes are TRBV18 and TRBJ2-2, with 7 bases lining up with TRBD2. V was pared by 2 bases and J by 6 bases, with 3 bases of the junction left unmatched. Germline CDR1 is KGHSH and CDR2 is LQKENI. The CDR3 is 14 amino acids. Here the CDR3 DNA reads TGTGCCAGCTCACCAGGACTAGATCCCGGGGAGCTGTTTTTT. Amino acid sequence: CASSPGLDPGELFF.

The chain carries TRBV4-1 and TRBJ1-2; D perhaps matches TRBD1 (6 bases). This CDR3 region has 18 residues. Trimming shortened V by 0 bases and J by 4 bases, and 21 bases separated the two germline ends. The germline V gene encodes CDR1 MGHRA and CDR2 YSYEKL. The CDR3 protein is CASSQDVTGSVPLYGYTF. Written as DNA, the CDR3 is TGCGCCAGCAGCCAAGATGTAACAGGGTCGGTCCCCCTCTATGGCTACACCTTC.

CDR3: CASSIGGGSSGNTIYF. In nucleotides, the CDR3 is TGTGCCAGCAGCATTGGGGGCGGCAGCTCTGGAAACACCATATATTTT. This chain joins TRBV9 and TRBJ1-3, with TRBD1 as a possible D gene (6 bases). Per germline, CDR1 SGDLS and CDR2 YYNGEE. V shed 4 bases and J shed 0 bases, with 14 bases lying between them. The CDR3 has 16 amino acids.

The gene calls are TRBV19 and TRBJ1-5, with D unresolved. This CDR3 is built from 13 residues. V dropped 4 bases and J dropped 3 bases, with 7 bases sitting between them. The germline V gene has CDR1 LNHDA and CDR2 SQIVND (reference sequence). In DNA form, the CDR3 reads TGTGCCAGTAGTAACCCGTCCAATCAGCCCCAGCATTTT. Its translation: CASSNPSNQPQHF.

The chain carries TRBV5-6 and TRBJ2-2; D could derive from TRBD1 or TRBD2 (6 bases each). Trimming removed 1 base from V and 7 bases from J, with 11 bases in between. There are 14 residues in the CDR3. Looked up from germline, CDR1 is SGHDT and CDR2 is YYEEEE. CDR3 sequence (DNA): TGTGCCAGCAGCTTGATCGGGGGCAACGGGGAGCTGTTTTTT. It codes for CASSLIGGNGELFF. Filled out from reference TRBV5-6 and TRBJ2-2, the complete variable domain reads DAGVTQSPTHLIKTRGQQVTLRCSPKSGHDTVSWYQQALGQGPQFIFQYYEEEERQRGNFPDRFSGHQFPNYSSELNVNALLLGDSALYLCASSLIGGNGELFFGEGSRLTVL.

The rearrangement uses TRBV9 and TRBJ2-5; D remains ambiguous. CDR1 and CDR2 (germline): SGDLS, YYNGEE. The CDR3 is made up of 15 amino acids. V was trimmed by 3 bases and J by 5 bases, leaving 17 bases between them. This CDR3 reads CASSAGSKVGETQYF. The CDR3 DNA sequence: TGTGCCAGCAGCGCCGGTTCGAAGGTCGGGGAGACCCAGTACTTC.

This chain joins TRBV15 and TRBJ2-3; the D gene is possibly TRBD2 (5 bases). The V gene's germline CDR1 is LNHNV and CDR2 YYDKDF (reference sequence). V lost 3 bases, J lost 7 bases, and 14 bases lay in between. The CDR3 totals 14 residues. CDR3 sequence: CATSRRADPHTQYF. CDR3 DNA: TGTGCCACCAGCAGGCGGGCAGACCCCCATACGCAGTATTTT.

Only a few counts were recorded for this clone. V is TRBV4-3 and J is TRBJ2-7; D is unresolved. V was cut by 1 base and J by 1 base, with 5 bases left in between. This CDR3 contains 13 residues. Germline V gene data show CDR1 as LGHNA and CDR2 as YSLEER. This CDR3 reads CASSQARSYEQYF. The CDR3 bases are TGCGCCAGCAGCCAAGCACGGTCCTACGAGCAGTACTTC.

This chain connects TRBV11-3 to TRBJ2-5; TRBD2 might be the D (6 bases). Germline CDR1 and CDR2: SGHNT and YENEEA. The CDR3 runs to 14 residues. V lost 2 bases to trimming and J lost 5 bases, with 12 bases between them. The CDR3 reads CASSLTTSSETQYF. The CDR3 DNA reads TGTGCCAGCAGCTTAACGACTAGTTCCGAGACCCAGTACTTC.

V and J are TRBV10-1 and TRBJ2-2, with a weak D call TRBD2 (6 bases). With 5 bases removed from V and 6 bases from J, the gap between germline ends came to 13 bases. CDR3 length: 14 amino acids. Germline CDR1 reads WNHNN; CDR2 reads SYGVQD (reference sequence). The CDR3 here is CASSQRREAGELFF. The CDR3 DNA reads TGCGCCAGCAGTCAGCGCAGGGAGGCCGGGGAGCTGTTTTTT.

In its sample, this clone was seen once. CDR3 loop: CASNRNPIDEQYF. The CDR3 region has the DNA TGTGCCAGCAACCGCAATCCGATTGACGAGCAGTACTTC. The rearrangement uses TRBV7-8 and TRBJ2-7, with unresolved D. CDR3 length equals 13 residues. Trimming took 7 bases from V and 5 from J, leaving 15 bases between them. Germline V gene data show CDR1 as SGHVS and CDR2 as FQNEAQ.

This chain uses TRBV11-2 with TRBJ1-4, with D unresolved. This CDR3 comprises 13 residues. The V end lost 3 bases, the J end lost 5 bases, and 7 bases lay between the germline ends. Per germline, CDR1 SGHAT and CDR2 FQNNGV. The CDR3: CASSFIPNEKLFF. The CDR3 DNA follows: TGTGCCAGCAGCTTTATTCCAAATGAAAAACTGTTTTTT.

The chain combines TRBV4-1 with TRBJ1-5; D is uncertain. The CDR3 runs to 15 residues. Germline CDR1 and CDR2: MGHRA and YSYEKL. Deletions cut 1 base from V and 5 bases from J, with 12 bases between. The CDR3 here is CASSQGGDYHQPQHF. The DNA for the CDR3 is TGCGCCAGCAGCCAAGGAGGAGACTATCATCAGCCCCAGCATTTT.

This rearrangement joins TRBV5-1 to TRBJ2-3; 9 bases are shared with TRBD2. This CDR3 contains 16 residues. The ends lost 4 bases at V and 1 base at J; junction bases unmatched: 7. CDR1 is SGHRS, CDR2 YFSETQ, per germline. In DNA, the CDR3 is TGCGCCAGCAGCGTGAGGGCTAGCGGGGGCACAGATACGCAGTATTTT. Translating gives CASSVRASGGTDTQYF.

The chain joins TRBV4-2 to TRBJ2-2; D is unclear. The CDR3 has 14 amino acids. Germline values: CDR1 LGHNA, CDR2 YNFKEQ. V gave up 1 base and J gave up 4 bases, with 7 bases separating them. The CDR3 region is CASSQGRSTGELFF. In nucleotides, the CDR3 is TGTGCCAGCAGCCAAGGTAGGAGCACCGGGGAGCTGTTTTTT.

J is TRBJ2-7 and V is TRBV29-1, with a possible D match to TRBD2 (6 bases). From germline, CDR1 is SQVTM and CDR2 ANQGSEA. V lost 3 bases to trimming and J lost 3 bases, with 12 bases between them. The CDR3 contains 13 residues. The DNA of the CDR3 is TGCAGCGTTGAGACGGAGGGACGCTACGAGCAGTACTTC. Translation gives CSVETEGRYEQYF.

This clone was observed once. This rearrangement joins TRBV7-3 to TRBJ2-1; 7 positions match TRBD2. The germline gives CDR1 SGHTA, CDR2 FQGTGA. V lost 2 bases to trimming and J lost 4 bases; unmatched junction nucleotides: 2. This CDR3 has 14 amino acids. This chain's CDR3 is CASSLGGVYNEQFF. CDR3 in DNA: TGTGCCAGCAGCTTAGGGGGGGTTTACAATGAGCAGTTCTTC.